These 8 T cell receptor beta chains were sequenced from one sample in a study of blood T cell repertoires in COVID-19. Some clones are missing from TCRdb's copy, which holds only in-frame ones; the method was immunoSEQ multiplex PCR. The data show roughly 330,000 clones, with approximately 87% seen just once and approximately 5% held by the top ten. Sequenced: PBMCs or T cells enriched from blood (not recorded which). The receptors were sampled from a woman aged 30 to 39 who had recovered from COVID-19.

V and J are TRBV12-3 or TRBV12-4 and TRBJ2-3; D is possibly TRBD1 (6 bases). The V end lost 6 bases, the J end lost 4 bases, and 11 bases lay between the germline ends. There are 13 residues in the CDR3. The CDR3 is CASRGGTADTQYF. The DNA of the CDR3 is TGTGCCAGCAGAGGGGGAACGGCAGATACGCAGTATTTT.

This clone was counted a few times. This rearrangement joins TRBV2 to TRBJ2-7; TRBD1 matches at 7 bases. CDR1 and CDR2 (germline): SNHLY, FYNNEI. This CDR3 has 14 amino acids. Trimming at V came to 5 bases and at J to 2 bases, leaving 6 bases not matched to a gene. CDR3 nucleotides: TGTGCCAGCAGTCCGGGGACAGATACCTACGAGCAGTACTTC. As protein: CASSPGTDTYEQYF.

V is TRBV19 and J is TRBJ1-3; 9 bases are a match to TRBD1. Germline CDR1 LNHDA, CDR2 SQIVND (reference sequence). CDR3 length: 16 residues. J was trimmed by 4 bases and V by 2 bases; bases with no gene match: 6. CDR3 residues: CASSINGQGYGNTIYF. DNA for the CDR3: TGTGCCAGTAGTATAAACGGACAGGGGTACGGAAACACCATATATTTT. Using reference TRBV19 and TRBJ1-3 for the parts outside the CDR3, the full variable domain is DGGITQSPKYLFRKEGQNVTLSCEQNLNHDAMYWYRQDPGQGLRLIYYSQIVNDFQKGDIAEGYSVSREKKESFPLTVTSAQKNPTAFYLCASSINGQGYGNTIYFGEGSWLTVV.

The chain combines TRBV5-6 with TRBJ1-1; 8 nucleotides match TRBD1. Germline V gene lookup returns CDR1 SGHDT and CDR2 YYEEEE. This CDR3 spans 14 amino acids. Trimming removed 2 bases from V and 4 bases from J; junction bases left unmatched: 4. CDR3 in amino acids: CASSFQGALTEAFF. Written as DNA, the CDR3 is TGTGCCAGCAGCTTTCAGGGGGCTCTCACTGAAGCTTTCTTT.

This clone was recorded only once. This chain uses TRBV7-2 with TRBJ2-7, with a weak D call TRBD1 (6 bases). CDR1 is SGHTA, CDR2 FQGNSA, per germline. With 7 bases removed from V and 0 bases from J, the gap between germline ends came to 16 bases. This CDR3 comprises 15 residues. The CDR3 spells CASTSVGGFSYEQYF. The CDR3 region has the DNA TGTGCCAGCACCTCTGTTGGGGGCTTCTCCTACGAGCAGTACTTC.

In this sample, this clone turned up a few times. The CDR3 region is CASRAGYTGELFF. The CDR3 DNA reads as TGCGCCAGCCGTGCGGGCTACACCGGGGAGCTGTTTTTT. The chain is built from TRBV4-3 and TRBJ2-2, with a tentative D call TRBD2 (5 bases). Trimming removed 8 bases from V and 3 bases from J, with 10 bases in between. Germline CDR1 LGHNA, CDR2 YSLEER. This CDR3 is built from 13 residues.

This clone appeared a few times. The chain combines TRBV4-1 with TRBJ2-7; 7 nucleotides match TRBD1. With V trimmed by 0 bases and J by 4 bases, 9 bases remained unmatched. CDR3 length: 16 amino acids. Germline V gene lookup returns CDR1 MGHRA and CDR2 YSYEKL. For the CDR3, the DNA is TGCGCCAGCAGCCAAGATCGGCTAAGGGGGCGGTACGAGCAGTACTTC. Translated, it gives CASSQDRLRGRYEQYF.

V and J are TRBV2 and TRBJ2-7; tentatively, D is TRBD1 (6 bases). Germline CDR1 reads SNHLY; CDR2 reads FYNNEI. V lost 4 bases to trimming and J lost 4 bases, with 20 bases between them. The CDR3 runs to 16 residues. The CDR3 region is CASSASPFGGSYEQYF. CDR3 coding DNA: TGTGCCAGCAGTGCATCCCCTTTTGGGGGCTCGTACGAGCAGTACTTC.